Listed here are 32 T cell receptor beta chains from one sample, sequenced in a study of blood T cell repertoires in COVID-19. Clones were sequenced by immunoSEQ multiplex PCR, and TCRdb holds only the in-frame ones, with some missing. The sample consists of tens of thousands of clones, roughly nine tenths of them appearing once. The sequenced material came from peripheral blood. The receptors originated from a man aged 60 to 69 with COVID-19, enrolled during active disease.

The chain has TRBV10-3 and TRBJ2-5; D unresolved. Germline-derived CDR1 and CDR2 are ENHRY and SYGVKD. V gave up 3 bases and J gave up 0 bases, with 17 bases separating them. CDR3 length: 17 residues. CDR3 coding DNA: TGTGCCATCAGTGACTACCCTTATACTTCGTACCAAGAGACCCAGTACTTC. It is translated as CAISDYPYTSYQETQYF.

This clone was seen only a few times. The rearrangement joins TRBV28 to TRBJ2-7, with D possibly TRBD1 on 6 matching bases. The germline V gene has CDR1 MDHEN and CDR2 SYDVKM. The CDR3 has 13 residues. V was pared by 7 bases and J by 3 bases, with 13 bases between. CDR3 DNA: TGTGCCAGCACCCCCGGGACACACTACGAGCAGTACTTC. Its protein is CASTPGTHYEQYF.

The V gene is TRBV28, the J gene TRBJ2-7, with D tentatively TRBD1 (5 bases). CDR1 and CDR2 (germline): MDHEN, SYDVKM. This CDR3 comprises 13 residues. V gave up 6 bases and J gave up 3 bases, with 12 bases separating them. CDR3 coding DNA: TGTGCCAGCAGGACCCTCGACAGCTACGAGCAGTACTTC. It is translated as CASRTLDSYEQYF.

The rearrangement links TRBV7-2 to TRBJ2-1; 12 bases are a match to TRBD2. The CDR3 is 15 residues long. Trimming cost V 4 bases and J 7 bases; bases outside gene matches: 5. Germline loops: CDR1 SGHTA, CDR2 FQGNSA. The CDR3 protein is CASSSSSGRGNEQFF. CDR3 nucleotide sequence: TGTGCCAGCAGCTCCTCTAGCGGGAGGGGGAATGAGCAGTTCTTC.

The chain joins TRBV9 to TRBJ2-2; TRBD2 aligns across 8 bases. The germline gives CDR1 SGDLS, CDR2 YYNGEE. Trimming removed 2 bases from V and 5 bases from J; junction bases left unmatched: 8. The CDR3 spans 16 residues. The CDR3 nucleotides are TGTGCCAGCAGCGTTAATAGCGGGACGTTAACCGGGGAGCTGTTTTTT. Protein: CASSVNSGTLTGELFF.

The chain couples TRBV30 to TRBJ2-5; 7 bases are shared with TRBD1. With 1 base clipped from V and 5 bases from J, the junction kept 7 bases outside the gene matches. In germline, CDR1 is GTSNPN, CDR2 SVGIG (reference sequence). The CDR3 totals 14 residues. CDR3 coding DNA: TGTGCCTGGAGTGCGACAGGGAGAGGGGAGACCCAGTACTTC. Amino acids: CAWSATGRGETQYF.

The chain employs TRBV24-1 and TRBJ1-5; 8 bases agree with TRBD1. The J segment lost 3 bases and the V segment lost 4 bases, leaving 4 bases of the junction unmatched. Germline V gene sequence: CDR1 KGHDR, CDR2 SFDVKD. CDR3 length equals 15 residues. The DNA of the CDR3 is TGTGCCACCAGTGACCCGGGACAGGCCAATCAGCCCCAGCATTTT. It is translated as CATSDPGQANQPQHF.

This clone came up once. This chain uses TRBV6-5 with TRBJ2-7, with TRBD1 as a possible D gene (6 bases). The CDR3 loop spans 14 amino acids. V was trimmed by 4 bases and J by 5 bases, leaving 15 bases between them. Germline CDR1 reads MNHEY; CDR2 reads SVGAGI. The CDR3 protein is CASSSGTSSNEQYF. The CDR3 DNA sequence: TGTGCCAGCAGTTCCGGGACAAGCAGCAACGAGCAGTACTTC.

The CDR3, as DNA: TGTGCCATCAGTGCCGACAGGGGCTACGAGCAGTACTTC. This gives the protein CAISADRGYEQYF. The chain carries TRBV10-3 and TRBJ2-7, with 8 bases aligning to TRBD1. The CDR3 sequence is 13 residues long. Germline CDR1 is ENHRY and CDR2 is SYGVKD. The junction had 2 bases not matched to a gene; V was cut back by 4 bases and J by 3 bases.

The sample holds one count of this clone. The gene calls are TRBV19 and TRBJ2-5; TRBD1 matches 9 bases. The trim removed 5 bases at V and 4 bases at J, leaving 5 bases unmatched. The CDR3 loop spans 14 amino acids. Germline CDR1 is LNHDA and CDR2 is SQIVND (reference sequence). The CDR3 is CASSQHRGPETQYF. CDR3 nucleotides: TGTGCCAGTAGTCAGCACAGGGGGCCAGAGACCCAGTACTTC.

This clone has just one count. This chain links TRBV19 with TRBJ1-1; TRBD1 is a possible D gene (5 bases). The CDR3 is made up of 12 amino acids. The V end lost 6 bases, the J end lost 8 bases, and 13 bases lay between the germline ends. The germline V gene encodes CDR1 LNHDA and CDR2 SQIVND (reference sequence). Here the CDR3 reads CASSLPRGEAFF. CDR3 bases: TGTGCCAGTAGCCTTCCTCGGGGGGAAGCTTTCTTT.

This chain links TRBV19 with TRBJ2-1; the match to TRBD2 covers 7 bases. Per germline, CDR1 LNHDA and CDR2 SQIVND (reference sequence). Trimming took 9 bases from V and 0 from J; bases not matched to a gene: 5. The CDR3 extends over 14 amino acids. The DNA for the CDR3 is TGTGCCAGCACAGCGGGAATCTCCTACAATGAGCAGTTCTTC. The encoded protein is CASTAGISYNEQFF.

The chain uses TRBV4-1 and TRBJ2-7, with D possibly being TRBD1 (5 bases). V was trimmed by 0 bases and J by 2 bases, leaving 20 bases between them. CDR1 and CDR2 (germline): MGHRA, YSYEKL. CDR3 length: 18 amino acids. In nucleotides, the CDR3 is TGCGCCAGCAGCCAAGAGTTTTCGGACACAAACTCTGCCTACGAGCAGTACTTC. It codes for CASSQEFSDTNSAYEQYF.

The chain links TRBV24-1 to TRBJ2-2; 7 nucleotides agree with TRBD1. Germline V gives CDR1 KGHDR, CDR2 SFDVKD. J was trimmed by 4 bases and V by 3 bases; bases with no gene match: 7. CDR3 length equals 16 residues. As DNA, the CDR3 is TGTGCCACCAGTGATGTAATGACAGGGTTCACCGGGGAGCTGTTTTTT. Its protein is CATSDVMTGFTGELFF.

The CDR3 DNA reads as TGTGCCAGTAGTCTTTGGCCCCCTAATCAGCCCCAGCATTTT. Encoded protein: CASSLWPPNQPQHF. This chain joins TRBV19 and TRBJ1-5; D is unclear. V gave up 5 bases and J gave up 4 bases, with 12 bases separating them. Germline CDR1 is LNHDA and CDR2 is SQIVND (reference sequence). This CDR3 has 14 residues.

This chain joins TRBV5-6 and TRBJ1-2; 7 bases map to TRBD1. In germline, CDR1 is SGHDT, CDR2 YYEEEE. This CDR3 region has 15 residues. The V and J ends lost 5 bases and 4 bases, in that order; junction bases with no gene match: 11. The CDR3 protein is CASSPEQGLGYGYTF. For the CDR3, the DNA is TGTGCCAGCAGTCCGGAACAGGGGTTGGGCTATGGCTACACCTTC.

This clone has only a few counts. V usage is TRBV6-5 and J usage is TRBJ1-6; TRBD1 agrees at 7 bases. Looked up from germline, CDR1 is MNHEY and CDR2 is SVGAGI. The CDR3 loop spans 14 amino acids. V shed 6 bases, J shed 7 bases, and the junction held 6 bases outside the gene matches. The CDR3 bases are TGTGCCAGCAGCACCCGGGACAGCAATTCACCCCTCCACTTT. Residues: CASSTRDSNSPLHF.

This clone was counted between two and nine times. The chain is built from TRBV5-4 and TRBJ2-3; 11 bases align to TRBD2. The CDR3 contains 16 residues. Unmatched junction bases numbered 4, after V lost 2 bases and J lost 2 bases. Germline V gives CDR1 SGHNT, CDR2 YYREEE (reference sequence). As DNA, the CDR3 is TGTGCCAGCAGCTTAATAGCGGGAGGGAACACAGATACGCAGTATTTT. As protein: CASSLIAGGNTDTQYF.

The table lists this clone with a count of one. The chain recombines TRBV6-2 or TRBV6-3 with TRBJ2-2; 8 bases agree with TRBD2. This CDR3 has 17 amino acids. The germline V gene has CDR1 MNHEY and CDR2 SVGEGT. J lost 2 bases, V lost 1 base, and 6 bases had no gene match. The CDR3 DNA follows: TGTGCCAGCAGTTACTACTCCGGGAGGGTAAACACCGGGGAGCTGTTTTTT. It encodes CASSYYSGRVNTGELFF.

This chain links TRBV2 with TRBJ2-7; D call uncertain. V was trimmed by 6 bases and J by 5 bases, leaving 11 bases between them. Germline V gene data show CDR1 as SNHLY and CDR2 as FYNNEI. CDR3 size: 12 residues. The CDR3 region is CASREVPHEQYF. CDR3 bases: TGTGCCAGCAGAGAGGTCCCCCACGAGCAGTACTTC.

CDR3: CASSLLGSPLHF. The CDR3 region has the DNA TGTGCCAGTAGCCTTCTCGGGTCACCCCTCCACTTT. The rearrangement uses TRBV19 and TRBJ1-6; D not resolved. CDR1 LNHDA and CDR2 SQIVND come from the germline V gene (reference sequence). This CDR3 contains 12 residues. The germline V and J ends were trimmed by 6 bases and 10 bases, with 10 bases remaining between them.

The rearrangement joins TRBV6-1 to TRBJ1-2; D gene unclear. Trimming pared 2 bases from V and 0 bases from J, leaving 13 bases between. The CDR3 totals 16 residues. Germline assignment: CDR1 MNHNS and CDR2 SASEGT. DNA of the CDR3: TGTGCCAGCAGTGAAACGGGGTCATCTCCTAACTATGGCTACACCTTC. Protein product: CASSETGSSPNYGYTF.

J is TRBJ1-1 and V is TRBV18; weak D call: TRBD1 (6 bases). V lost 3 bases to trimming and J lost 4 bases, with 15 bases between them. Germline V gives CDR1 KGHSH, CDR2 LQKENI. There are 15 residues in the CDR3. The CDR3 DNA reads TGTGCCAGCTCACCCCAGGGGCCCCTGGGCACTGAAGCTTTCTTT. This codes for CASSPQGPLGTEAFF.

The chain employs TRBV5-1 and TRBJ2-7, with D perhaps TRBD2 (6 bases). V lost 0 bases to trimming and J lost 7 bases, with 11 bases between them. This CDR3 is built from 13 residues. From germline, CDR1 is SGHRS and CDR2 YFSETQ. CDR3 coding DNA: TGCGCCAGCAGCTTGGTGGAGGGGAGGGAGCAGTACTTC. Encoded protein: CASSLVEGREQYF.

The genes are TRBV19 and TRBJ1-4, with 9 bases that match TRBD1. This CDR3 has 15 amino acids. CDR1 and CDR2 (germline): LNHDA, SQIVND (reference sequence). Unmatched junction bases numbered 6, after V lost 4 bases and J lost 6 bases. The CDR3 DNA reads TGTGCCAGTAGTAGGACAGGGGAGGGGGATGAAAAACTGTTTTTT. Translating gives CASSRTGEGDEKLFF. Together with reference TRBV19 and TRBJ1-4, the CDR3 gives the full variable domain: DGGITQSPKYLFRKEGQNVTLSCEQNLNHDAMYWYRQDPGQGLRLIYYSQIVNDFQKGDIAEGYSVSREKKESFPLTVTSAQKNPTAFYLCASSRTGEGDEKLFFGSGTQLSVL.

The J gene is TRBJ1-5, the V gene TRBV6-9, with TRBD1 matching over 7 bases. CDR1 and CDR2 (germline): MNHGY, SVAAGI. The CDR3 loop spans 17 amino acids. Trimming at V came to 5 bases and at J to 7 bases, leaving 17 bases not matched to a gene. CDR3 sequence (DNA): TGTGCCAGCAGTCCAAGTCACAGGGGCCTAAGGGCCCAGCCCCAGCATTTT. Translated: CASSPSHRGLRAQPQHF.

This clone was seen just once. V is TRBV19 and J is TRBJ1-1; TRBD1 might be the D (5 bases). Trimming cost V 2 bases and J 4 bases, with 8 bases left between them. Germline lookup yields CDR1 LNHDA and CDR2 SQIVND (reference sequence). The CDR3 covers 13 residues. Here the CDR3 DNA reads TGTGCCAGTAGTATAAGGGGTAGCACTGAAGCTTTCTTT. This codes for CASSIRGSTEAFF.

CDR3 protein: CSGGHYEKLFF. DNA for the CDR3: TGCAGTGGAGGACACTATGAAAAACTGTTTTTT. The chain combines TRBV20-1 with TRBJ1-4; possible D gene TRBD1, 5 bases. V lost 7 bases and J 6 bases, leaving 9 bases between the germline ends. Germline CDR1 reads DFQATT; CDR2 reads SNEGSKA (reference sequence). There are 11 residues in the CDR3.

The J gene is TRBJ1-4, the V gene TRBV7-9; 7 bases match TRBD1. The CDR3 length is 15 residues. The germline gives CDR1 SEHNR, CDR2 FQNEAQ (reference sequence). Unmatched junction bases numbered 4, after V lost 4 bases and J lost 2 bases. CDR3 DNA: TGTGCCAGCAGCTCCTCAGGGGGTACTAATGAAAAACTGTTTTTT. Translation: CASSSSGGTNEKLFF.

This clone has more than one count but fewer than ten. Written as DNA, the CDR3 is TGTGCCAGTAGTACAGGGCTCGAGCAGTACTTC. Amino acids: CASSTGLEQYF. The rearrangement links TRBV19 to TRBJ2-7; TRBD1 is a possible D gene (5 bases). The length of the CDR3 is 11 residues. Trimming pared 4 bases from V and 6 bases from J, leaving 7 bases between. Germline-derived CDR1 and CDR2 are LNHDA and SQIVND (reference sequence).

The chain employs TRBV21-1 and TRBJ2-3; the table's D call TRBD2 went unverified against the DNA. TRBV21-1 is termed a pseudogene. The CDR3 length is 15 residues. The CDR3 here is CASSKPGGQGDTQYF. The CDR3 DNA reads TGTGCCAGCAGCAAACCCGGGGGGCAGGGGGATACGCAGTATTTT.

This clone was recorded once. The V and J genes are TRBV11-2 and TRBJ2-4; 7 nucleotides align to TRBD2. The CDR3 covers 14 residues. With 5 bases clipped from V and 8 bases from J, the junction kept 9 bases outside the gene matches. The germline gives CDR1 SGHAT, CDR2 FQNNGV. The CDR3 region has the DNA TGTGCCAGCAGCCAGCGCGGGGGTGGGGACATTCAGTACTTC. Protein: CASSQRGGGDIQYF.